This T cell receptor beta chain was captured by sequencing in a study of T cell responses to AZD1222 COVID-19 vaccine. Overall study findings and caveats: Repertoires were obtained only post-peak T cell response. At baseline, seropositivity was found in only a handful of AZD1222 recipients. Clonal diversity was possibly underestimated, and white British individuals and females predominated among donors.

The CDR3 loop spans 15 amino acids. Germline V gene sequence: CDR1 MGHRA, CDR2 YSYEKL. Losses at the gene ends were 2 bases for V and 5 bases for J; bases not matched to a gene: 4. Repertoires were generated with immunoSEQ multiplex PCR, while TCRdb's copy carries only in-frame clones and drops some. The sample carries 150,000 to 200,000 clones, approximately 91% recorded once. Of note for this clone: Its antigen remains unknown.

The receptor comes from an adult who received the AZD1222 COVID-19 vaccine. The sequences come from peripheral blood, collected 28 days after the second AZD1222 dose. This chain links TRBV4-1 with TRBJ2-5, with 11 positions matching TRBD2. CDR3 sequence: CASSQLAGGDETQYF. The CDR3, as DNA: TGCGCCAGCAGCCAACTAGCGGGGGGTGATGAGACCCAGTACTTC.